This entry lists 20 T cell receptor beta chains sequenced from one sample in a study of CD8+ T cells in alopecia areata. Treatment of the sample: oral pan-JAK inhibitor, 5-10 mg twice daily. After isolation, RNA underwent reverse transcription to generate cDNA as the sequencing template. Assay: immunoSEQ multiplex PCR; the TCRdb copy retains only in-frame clones and omits some. The repertoire holds hundreds of thousands of clones, with under 70% as singletons. The sample in question was CD4+ T cells sorted from blood, obtained between weeks 43 and 45, from a patient treated with tofacitinib. These receptor sequences come from a human donor with alopecia areata.

The chain links TRBV10-3 to TRBJ2-6, with D perhaps matching TRBD1 (6 bases). The CDR3 length is 15 residues. Germline V lookup: CDR1 ENHRY, CDR2 SYGVKD. The V end lost 10 bases, the J end lost 1 base, and 14 bases lay between the germline ends. CDR3 loop: CATNKQGSGANVLTF. DNA for the CDR3: TGTGCCACCAACAAACAGGGATCTGGGGCCAACGTCCTGACTTTC.

This chain joins TRBV19 and TRBJ2-3, with TRBD2 identical over 9 bases. With 3 bases clipped from V and 3 bases from J, the junction kept 7 bases outside the gene matches. The V gene's germline CDR1 is LNHDA and CDR2 SQIVND (reference sequence). The CDR3 spans 16 residues. The CDR3 bases are TGTGCCAGTAGTATGAGGCGGGGGGGCCGAACAGATACGCAGTATTTT. Amino acids: CASSMRRGGRTDTQYF.

The chain links TRBV9 to TRBJ2-1, with TRBD2 matching 10 bases. V trimming: 5 bases; J trimming: 5 bases; junction bases outside the gene matches: 7. Germline loops: CDR1 SGDLS, CDR2 YYNGEE. The length of the CDR3 is 15 residues. CDR3 coding DNA: TGTGCCAGCAGGAGAGGACTAGCGGAGAACAATGAGCAGTTCTTC. Its protein product is CASRRGLAENNEQFF.

The rearrangement links TRBV20-1 to TRBJ2-7; D is unresolved. CDR3 length: 11 residues. Trimming removed 3 bases at V and 4 bases at J, with 7 bases between. In germline, CDR1 is DFQATT, CDR2 SNEGSKA (reference sequence). The CDR3 spells CSASMIYEQYF. In DNA form, the CDR3 reads TGCAGTGCTAGCATGATTTACGAGCAGTACTTC.

The CDR3 bases are TGTGCCACCAACGGACAGTCAAGCACAGATACGCAGTATTTT. It translates to CATNGQSSTDTQYF. The chain couples TRBV6-1 to TRBJ2-3; maybe TRBD1 (6 bases). The V gene lost 10 bases and the J gene lost 0 bases, with 14 bases spanning the gap. Germline CDR1 reads MNHNS; CDR2 reads SASEGT. The CDR3 has 14 amino acids.

J is TRBJ2-1 and V is TRBV30; TRBD2 matches at 9 bases. The CDR3 spans 13 residues. Germline CDR1 reads GTSNPN; CDR2 reads SVGIG (reference sequence). The trim removed 2 bases at V and 13 bases at J, leaving 9 bases unmatched. This CDR3 reads CAWSTSLAGSQFF. CDR3 nucleotides: TGTGCCTGGAGTACCAGTCTAGCGGGATCCCAGTTCTTC.

The chain uses TRBV29-1 and TRBJ1-2; D remains ambiguous. The V end lost 4 bases, the J end lost 7 bases, and 16 bases lay between the germline ends. CDR1 and CDR2 from the germline V gene are SQVTM and ANQGSEA. The CDR3 spans 13 residues. In DNA form, the CDR3 reads TGCAGCGTTGCCGATGCAACCTTAATTGGCTACACCTTC. It encodes CSVADATLIGYTF.

The chain recombines TRBV6-1 with TRBJ2-6, with unresolved D. CDR1 is MNHNS and CDR2 is SASEGT in the germline V gene. The CDR3 contains 12 residues. V was pared by 9 bases and J by 4 bases, with 7 bases between. The CDR3 region is CASQAGANVLTF. Here the CDR3 DNA reads TGTGCCAGTCAGGCAGGGGCCAACGTCCTGACTTTC.

J is TRBJ1-1 and V is TRBV29-1; possibly TRBD1 for D (6 bases). V shed 7 bases and J shed 5 bases, with 17 bases lying between them. The CDR3 is 13 amino acids. The germline V gene has CDR1 SQVTM and CDR2 ANQGSEA. CDR3 nucleotide sequence: TGCAGCGGGCTCCAGGATCAGGGGACTGAAGCTTTCTTT. Translating it yields CSGLQDQGTEAFF.

The rearrangement joins TRBV30 to TRBJ1-6; D might be TRBD1 (6 bases). CDR3 length equals 13 residues. Between the trimmed V and J ends, which lost 2 bases and 9 bases, there was a span of 11 bases. Germline CDR1 reads GTSNPN; CDR2 reads SVGIG (reference sequence). The CDR3 DNA follows: TGTGCCTGGAGTCCTACAGGGAGTTCACCCCTCCACTTT. This sequence encodes CAWSPTGSSPLHF.

The chain couples TRBV25-1 to TRBJ2-3; D ambiguous. The CDR3 is 13 amino acids. V lost 2 bases, J lost 4 bases, and 7 bases lay in between. The germline CDR1 and CDR2 sequences are MGHDK and SYGVNS. The CDR3 is CASSEAQADTQYF. In DNA form, the CDR3 reads TGTGCCAGCAGTGAAGCTCAGGCAGATACGCAGTATTTT.

This clone appeared a few times. The chain uses TRBV7-6 and TRBJ1-5; D call uncertain. Germline CDR1 reads SGHVS; CDR2 reads FNYEAQ. The CDR3 totals 16 residues. V shed 5 bases and J shed 6 bases, with 20 bases lying between them. This CDR3 is CASSPGPRPLGQPQHF. DNA of the CDR3: TGTGCCAGCAGCCCAGGACCGAGGCCGTTGGGTCAGCCCCAGCATTTT.

The chain has TRBV10-3 and TRBJ1-1, with D uncertain. Germline V gene sequence: CDR1 ENHRY, CDR2 SYGVKD. The CDR3 runs to 12 residues. The V gene lost 0 bases and the J gene lost 6 bases, with 5 bases spanning the gap. The DNA for the CDR3 is TGTGCCATCAGTGAGTCGAAAGCTGAAGCTTTCTTT. Translated: CAISESKAEAFF.

The gene calls are TRBV7-3 and TRBJ2-1; 9 nucleotides align to TRBD1. The V and J ends lost 5 bases and 6 bases, in that order; junction bases with no gene match: 8. Germline V CDR1 and CDR2: SGHTA, FQGTGA. The CDR3 loop spans 15 amino acids. This chain's CDR3 is CASSRGTGRVNEQFF. DNA of the CDR3: TGTGCCAGCAGCCGAGGGACAGGGCGGGTCAATGAGCAGTTCTTC.

The table lists this clone with a count of one. The chain combines TRBV10-3 with TRBJ1-4; D unresolved. Trimming cost V 2 bases and J 14 bases, with 18 bases left between them. The CDR3 extends over 14 amino acids. In germline, CDR1 is ENHRY, CDR2 SYGVKD. This CDR3 is CAISEVLGPSKLFF. The CDR3 nucleotides are TGTGCCATCAGTGAGGTTTTGGGTCCTAGCAAGCTGTTTTTT.

The chain carries TRBV29-1 and TRBJ2-2; TRBD1 agrees at 8 bases. Trimming took 4 bases from V and 7 from J; bases not matched to a gene: 5. The CDR3 contains 13 residues. In germline, CDR1 is SQVTM, CDR2 ANQGSEA. Here the CDR3 DNA reads TGCAGCGTTGGCCCAGGGGGCATCGGGGAGCTGTTTTTT. The encoded protein is CSVGPGGIGELFF.

The chain recombines TRBV10-3 with TRBJ1-2; 8 nucleotides line up with TRBD1. The V gene end was trimmed by 8 bases and the J gene end by 5 bases; junction bases not matched to a gene: 13. CDR3 size: 15 residues. Germline V gene data show CDR1 as ENHRY and CDR2 as SYGVKD. CDR3 loop: CAIPGQGGVGYGYTF. The CDR3 DNA reads as TGTGCCATCCCCGGACAGGGAGGTGTAGGGTATGGCTACACCTTC.

The V and J genes are TRBV9 and TRBJ1-5, with TRBD1 matching over 7 bases. V dropped 4 bases and J dropped 5; count of bases not matched to a gene: 3. Germline CDR1 SGDLS, CDR2 YYNGEE. The CDR3 length is 13 residues. DNA for the CDR3: TGTGCCAGCAGCACCCAGGGGGATCAGCCCCAGCATTTT. It is translated as CASSTQGDQPQHF.

This clone was detected only a few times. The rearrangement links TRBV29-1 to TRBJ2-3; 11 nucleotides align to TRBD2. CDR3 length: 16 residues. Germline CDR1 and CDR2: SQVTM and ANQGSEA. After removal of 4 bases from V and 3 bases from J, the junction contained 9 bases not matched to a gene. Here the CDR3 reads CSVATSGGLGTDTQYF. Written as DNA, the CDR3 is TGCAGCGTTGCAACTAGCGGGGGCCTGGGGACAGATACGCAGTATTTT.

This clone was seen only a few times. The chain is built from TRBV15 and TRBJ2-5, with 8 bases lining up with TRBD1. Trimming removed 3 bases from V and 1 base from J; junction bases left unmatched: 1. This CDR3 has 14 amino acids. In germline, CDR1 is LNHNV, CDR2 YYDKDF (reference sequence). The CDR3 sequence is CATSRDRAQETQYF. The CDR3 coding sequence is TGTGCCACCAGCAGGGACAGGGCCCAAGAGACCCAGTACTTC.